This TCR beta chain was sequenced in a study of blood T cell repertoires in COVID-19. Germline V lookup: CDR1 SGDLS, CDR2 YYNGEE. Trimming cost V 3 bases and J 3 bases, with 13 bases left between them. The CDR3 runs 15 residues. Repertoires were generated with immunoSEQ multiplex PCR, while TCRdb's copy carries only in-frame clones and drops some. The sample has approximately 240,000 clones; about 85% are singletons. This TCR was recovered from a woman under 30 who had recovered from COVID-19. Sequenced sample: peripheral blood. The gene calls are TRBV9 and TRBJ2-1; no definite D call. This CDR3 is CASSENPELYNEQFF. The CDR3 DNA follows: TGTGCCAGCAGCGAAAACCCCGAGCTCTACAATGAGCAGTTCTTC.